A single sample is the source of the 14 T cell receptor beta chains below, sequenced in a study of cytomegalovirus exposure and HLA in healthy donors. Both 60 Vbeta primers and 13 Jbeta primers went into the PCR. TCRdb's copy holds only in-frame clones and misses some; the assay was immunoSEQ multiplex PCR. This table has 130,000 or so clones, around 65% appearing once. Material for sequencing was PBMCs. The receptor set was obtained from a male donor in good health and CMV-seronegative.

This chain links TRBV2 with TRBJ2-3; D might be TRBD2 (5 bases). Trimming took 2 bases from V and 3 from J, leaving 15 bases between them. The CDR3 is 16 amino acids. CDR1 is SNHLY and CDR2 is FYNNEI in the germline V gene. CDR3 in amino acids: CASSEIQFGMTDTQYF. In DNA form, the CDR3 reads TGTGCCAGCAGTGAAATTCAGTTCGGGATGACAGATACGCAGTATTTT.

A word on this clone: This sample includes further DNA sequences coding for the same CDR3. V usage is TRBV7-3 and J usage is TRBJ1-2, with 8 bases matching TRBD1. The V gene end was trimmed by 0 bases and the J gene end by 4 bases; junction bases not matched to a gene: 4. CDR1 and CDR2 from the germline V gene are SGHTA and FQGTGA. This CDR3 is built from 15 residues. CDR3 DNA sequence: TGTGCCAGCAGCTTAACACGCCAGGGGGCCTATGGCTACACCTTC. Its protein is CASSLTRQGAYGYTF.

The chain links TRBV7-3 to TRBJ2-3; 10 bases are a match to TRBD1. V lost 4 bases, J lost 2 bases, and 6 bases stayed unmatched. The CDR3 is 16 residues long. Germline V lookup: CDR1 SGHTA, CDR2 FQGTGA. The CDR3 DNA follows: TGTGCCAGCAGCTCCGGACAGGGGGGAGACACAGATACGCAGTATTTT. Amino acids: CASSSGQGGDTDTQYF. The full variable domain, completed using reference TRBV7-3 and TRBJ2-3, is GAGVSQTPSNKVTEKGKYVELRCDPISGHTALYWYRQSLGQGPEFLIYFQGTGAADDSGLPNDRFFAVRPEGSVSTLKIQRTERGDSAVYLCASSSGQGGDTDTQYFGPGTRLTVL.

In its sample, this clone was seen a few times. CDR3 in DNA: TGTGCCAGTAGTGTTCCTAGGGATACGCAGTATTTT. Amino acid sequence: CASSVPRDTQYF. The chain joins TRBV19 to TRBJ2-3; no definite D call. V shed 5 bases and J shed 6 bases, with 9 bases lying between them. The CDR3 totals 12 residues. Germline V gives CDR1 LNHDA, CDR2 SQIVND (reference sequence).

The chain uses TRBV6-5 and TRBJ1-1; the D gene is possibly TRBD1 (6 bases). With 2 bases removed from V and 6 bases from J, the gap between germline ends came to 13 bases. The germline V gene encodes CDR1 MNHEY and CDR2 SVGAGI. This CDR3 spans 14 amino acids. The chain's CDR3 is CASSYQAGVPEAFF. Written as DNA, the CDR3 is TGTGCCAGCAGTTACCAAGCAGGGGTCCCTGAAGCTTTCTTT.

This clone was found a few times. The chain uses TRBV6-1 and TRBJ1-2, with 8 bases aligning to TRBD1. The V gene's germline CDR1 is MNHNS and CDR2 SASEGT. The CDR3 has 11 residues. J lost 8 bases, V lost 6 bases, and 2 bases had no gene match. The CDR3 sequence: CASSRTGGYTF. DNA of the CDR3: TGTGCCAGCAGCCGGACAGGGGGCTACACCTTC.

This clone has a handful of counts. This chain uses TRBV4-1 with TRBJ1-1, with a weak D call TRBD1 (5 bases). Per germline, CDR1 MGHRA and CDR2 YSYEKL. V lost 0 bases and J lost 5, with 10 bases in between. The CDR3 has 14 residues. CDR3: CASSQEGALTEAFF. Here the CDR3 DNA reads TGCGCCAGCAGCCAAGAAGGGGCTCTTACTGAAGCTTTCTTT.

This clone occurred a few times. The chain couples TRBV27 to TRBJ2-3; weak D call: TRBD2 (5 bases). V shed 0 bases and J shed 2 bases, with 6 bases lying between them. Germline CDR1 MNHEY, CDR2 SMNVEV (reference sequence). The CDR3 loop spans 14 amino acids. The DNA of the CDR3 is TGTGCCAGCAGTTTATCGCGGGTCACAGATACGCAGTATTTT. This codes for CASSLSRVTDTQYF.

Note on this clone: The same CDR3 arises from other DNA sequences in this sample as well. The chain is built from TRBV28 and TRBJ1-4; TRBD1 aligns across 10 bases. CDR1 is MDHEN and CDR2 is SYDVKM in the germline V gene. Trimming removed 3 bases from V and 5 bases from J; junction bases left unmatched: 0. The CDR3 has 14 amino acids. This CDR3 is CASSLTGGNEKLFF. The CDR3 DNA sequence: TGTGCCAGCAGTTTGACAGGGGGCAATGAAAAACTGTTTTTT.

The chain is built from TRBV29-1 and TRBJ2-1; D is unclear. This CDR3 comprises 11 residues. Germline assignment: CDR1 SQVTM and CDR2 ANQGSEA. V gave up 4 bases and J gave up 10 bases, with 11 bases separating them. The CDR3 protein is CSVAPLLEQFF. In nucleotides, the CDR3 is TGCAGCGTTGCCCCTCTACTCGAGCAGTTCTTC.

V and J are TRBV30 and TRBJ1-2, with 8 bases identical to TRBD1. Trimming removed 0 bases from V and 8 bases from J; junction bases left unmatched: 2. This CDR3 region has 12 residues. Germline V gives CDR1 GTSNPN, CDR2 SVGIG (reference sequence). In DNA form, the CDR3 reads TGTGCCTGGAGTGTACAGGGGGGAGGCTACACCTTC. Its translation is CAWSVQGGGYTF.

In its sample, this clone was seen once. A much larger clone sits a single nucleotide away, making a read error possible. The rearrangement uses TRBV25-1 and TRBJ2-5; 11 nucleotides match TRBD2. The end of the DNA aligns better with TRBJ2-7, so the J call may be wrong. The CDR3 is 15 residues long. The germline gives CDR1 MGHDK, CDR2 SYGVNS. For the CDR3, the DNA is TGTGCCAGCAGTGAATGGCTAGCGGGGGGCTACGAGCAGTACTTC. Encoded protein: CASSEWLAGGYEQYF.

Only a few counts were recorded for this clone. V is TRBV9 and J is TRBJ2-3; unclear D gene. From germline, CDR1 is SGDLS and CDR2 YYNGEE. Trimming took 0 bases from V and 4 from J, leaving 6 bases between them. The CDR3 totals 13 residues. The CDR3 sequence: CASSVDISDTQYF. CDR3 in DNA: TGTGCCAGCAGCGTAGATATCTCAGATACGCAGTATTTT. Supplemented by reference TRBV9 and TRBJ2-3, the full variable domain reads DSGVTQTPKHLITATGQRVTLRCSPRSGDLSVYWYQQSLDQGLQFLIQYYNGEERAKGNILERFSAQQFPDLHSELNLSSLELGDSALYFCASSVDISDTQYFGPGTRLTVL.

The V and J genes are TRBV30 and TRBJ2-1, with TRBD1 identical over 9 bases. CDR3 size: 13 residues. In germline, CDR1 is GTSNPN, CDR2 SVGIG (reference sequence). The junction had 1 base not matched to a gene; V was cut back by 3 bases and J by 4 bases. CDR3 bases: TGTGCCTGGAGGACAGGGGGTTACAATGAGCAGTTCTTC. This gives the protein CAWRTGGYNEQFF. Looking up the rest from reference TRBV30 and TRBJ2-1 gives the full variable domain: SQTIHQWPATLVQPVGSPLSLECTVEGTSNPNLYWYRQAAGRGLQLLFYSVGIGQISSEVPQNLSASRPQDRQFILSSKKLLLSDSGFYLCAWRTGGYNEQFFGPGTRLTVL.